Listed below are T cell receptor beta chains from one sample, sequenced in a study of blood T cell repertoires in COVID-19. Method: immunoSEQ multiplex PCR; TCRdb's copy keeps in-frame clones and lacks some. The sample carries about 380,000 clones, around 89% recorded once. The sequenced sample was PBMCs or T cells enriched from blood (not recorded which). These receptors were obtained from a woman in her late teens or twenties who had recovered from COVID-19. Both conserved end residues are trimmed from each CDR3.

v_gene	j_gene	CDR3aa
TRBV25-1	TRBJ2-5	ASSPTTVTLSQETQY
TRBV19	TRBJ2-1	ASGNRTSYNEQF
TRBV19	TRBJ1-1	ASVGGRGGTEAF
TRBV7-2	TRBJ1-6	ASTTTGGSPLH
TRBV30	TRBJ1-3	AGGTGNLGNTIY
TRBV28	TRBJ1-2	ASSLPTGDGGYT
TRBV2	TRBJ1-2	ASKDYRDRFGYT
TRBV28	TRBJ2-7	ASRVRGGSYEQY
TRBV24-1	TRBJ2-3	ATSRSRAGDTQY
TRBV9	TRBJ1-1	ASGQGQDTEAF
TRBV5-1	TRBJ1-1	ASSLQGYTEAF
TRBV3-1/TRBV3-2	TRBJ1-3	ASSATWGAGNTIY